This TCR beta chain stems from a study of PD-L1 blockade in urothelial cancer. Study-wide background: Patients arrived having already received 0 to 3 prior chemotherapy regimens. Blood samples had a median of 141,255 T cells.

Time point described: peripheral blood 6 weeks after treatment start. Sequenced by immunoSEQ multiplex PCR; TCRdb stores in-frame clones only, minus some. The sample holds some 120,000 clones, roughly 88% seen once. The CDR3 runs to 16 residues. V lost 4 bases and J lost 5; bases outside the gene matches: 13. The germline V gene has CDR1 SGDLS and CDR2 YYNGEE. Sample: PBMCs, taken around atezolizumab (anti-PD-L1) treatment. The TCR originated in a man aged 45-65 years with urothelial cancer. V and J are TRBV9 and TRBJ2-5, with 8 positions matching TRBD2. The CDR3: CASSPHGGEGWETQYF. In DNA, the CDR3 is TGTGCCAGCAGCCCGCACGGGGGGGAGGGCTGGGAGACCCAGTACTTC.